The next 10 T cell receptor beta chains were all read from a single sample in a study of blood T cell repertoires in COVID-19 (dated by TCRdb to the early 2020s). The library relied on the immunoSEQ multiplex PCR assay. The source is immuneACCESS, and TCRdb retained only in-frame sequences with V and J called. Part of the clones is not carried over; for the studies checked, unresolved V genes explain less than half of this, and the remainder is unexplained. A total of around 150,000 clones appear in this sample, approximately 86% of them only once. Jointly, the top ten make up roughly 8.2% of the sample. Sequenced material: peripheral blood. These receptors all come from a man aged 55 to 70 with acute or convalescent COVID-19.

V is TRBV9 and J is TRBJ1-1; TRBD1 aligns across 8 bases. CDR1 SGDLS and CDR2 YYNGEE come from the germline V gene. CDR3 length equals 16 residues. V gave up 3 bases and J gave up 1 base; unmatched junction bases: 8. In nucleotides, the CDR3 is TGTGCCAGCAGCGCCGGGACAGGCCGAGGGAACACTGAAGCTTTCTTT. This sequence encodes CASSAGTGRGNTEAFF.

The chain employs TRBV27 and TRBJ1-1; perhaps TRBD1 as D (5 bases). Per germline, CDR1 MNHEY and CDR2 SMNVEV (reference sequence). V lost 6 bases, J lost 0 bases, and 11 bases lay in between. This CDR3 is 14 amino acids long. CDR3 in DNA: TGTGCCAGCAGGCCCTCGACAGTGAACACTGAAGCTTTCTTT. Protein product: CASRPSTVNTEAFF.

The sample holds a few counts of this clone. The CDR3, as DNA: TGTGCCACCAGTGAGTCAGGGGAAGGAGACAATCAGCCCCAGCATTTT. This gives the protein CATSESGEGDNQPQHF. This sequence joins TRBV24-1 and TRBJ1-5; possibly TRBD1 for D (6 bases). The CDR3 is made up of 16 amino acids. Germline loops: CDR1 KGHDR, CDR2 SFDVKD. The V gene lost 4 bases and the J gene lost 3 bases, with 15 bases spanning the gap.

The genes are TRBV19 and TRBJ2-5; 9 bases agree with TRBD1. Germline V gene lookup returns CDR1 LNHDA and CDR2 SQIVND (reference sequence). The CDR3 length is 14 residues. The junction had 6 bases not matched to a gene; V was cut back by 6 bases and J by 4 bases. CDR3 in amino acids: CASSPLTGGETQYF. The CDR3 nucleotides read TGTGCCAGTAGCCCCCTGACAGGGGGAGAGACCCAGTACTTC.

This clone came up a few times. The V and J genes are TRBV24-1 and TRBJ1-2, with D possibly being TRBD1 (6 bases). CDR3 length equals 15 residues. V lost 3 bases and J 0 bases, leaving 10 bases between the germline ends. Germline V CDR1 and CDR2: KGHDR, SFDVKD. This CDR3 is CATSDGGAPNYGYTF. The CDR3 DNA sequence: TGTGCCACCAGTGATGGGGGGGCCCCTAACTATGGCTACACCTTC.

The genes are TRBV15 and TRBJ1-1, with D tentatively TRBD1 (6 bases). The CDR3 covers 16 residues. The germline V gene has CDR1 LNHNV and CDR2 YYDKDF (reference sequence). V lost 3 bases, J lost 1 base, and 15 bases lay in between. DNA for the CDR3: TGTGCCACCAGCAGTTCCGGCTGGGGACAGAACACTGAAGCTTTCTTT. It yields the protein CATSSSGWGQNTEAFF.

The chain is built from TRBV14 and TRBJ2-1; TRBD2 agrees at 13 bases. CDR1 and CDR2 from the germline V gene are SGHDN and FVKESK. The J segment lost 10 bases and the V segment lost 4 bases, leaving 4 bases of the junction unmatched. There are 14 residues in the CDR3. CDR3 sequence reads: CASSPGLAGREQFF. CDR3 DNA sequence: TGTGCCAGCAGCCCGGGACTAGCGGGAAGAGAGCAGTTCTTC.

This chain uses TRBV5-1 with TRBJ1-1, with D possibly TRBD1 on 5 matching bases. This CDR3 has 14 residues. Germline V lookup: CDR1 SGHRS, CDR2 YFSETQ. Trimming cost V 4 bases and J 4 bases, with 14 bases left between them. The CDR3 loop reads CASSPTVGGTEAFF. The CDR3 DNA reads as TGCGCCAGCAGCCCGACCGTGGGGGGCACTGAAGCTTTCTTT.

CDR3 protein: CASSPIRGFGNQPQHF. CDR3 in DNA: TGTGCCAGCAGCCCTATTAGGGGTTTCGGCAATCAGCCCCAGCATTTT. The chain has TRBV28 and TRBJ1-5; perhaps TRBD1 as D (5 bases). Germline V lookup: CDR1 MDHEN, CDR2 SYDVKM. V shed 6 bases and J shed 2 bases, with 17 bases lying between them. The CDR3 is 16 amino acids.

V gene TRBV19 combines with J gene TRBJ1-3, with D uncertain. The germline V gene has CDR1 LNHDA and CDR2 SQIVND (reference sequence). The CDR3 is 14 amino acids. V lost 7 bases and J lost 0, with 10 bases in between. CDR3 sequence reads: CASNRQSSGNTIYF. The CDR3, as DNA: TGTGCCAGTAACAGACAAAGCTCTGGAAACACCATATATTTT. Full variable domain (rest looked up from reference TRBV19 and TRBJ1-3): DGGITQSPKYLFRKEGQNVTLSCEQNLNHDAMYWYRQDPGQGLRLIYYSQIVNDFQKGDIAEGYSVSREKKESFPLTVTSAQKNPTAFYLCASNRQSSGNTIYFGEGSWLTVV.